A single T cell receptor (beta chain) is shown here with its context. CDR3 length: 15 residues. From germline, CDR1 is MNHEY and CDR2 SVGAGI. Trimming took off 0 bases at V and 1 base at J, with 7 bases between the two ends. Original analysis: For nucleated cells, counts were estimated from reference gene primer amplification. Clones were read by immunoSEQ multiplex PCR, and TCRdb kept only the in-frame ones, dropping some. V, J and clone size were drawn from that table, and D and trimming were deduced from the DNA. The table has some 180,000 clones, 70% to 80% seen once. The sample is drawn from a study of blood T cell repertoires in COVID-19. Whole-study context: The United States, Italy and Spain supplied acute and convalescent COVID-19 samples. The analysed material was cDNA or gDNA that came from T cells, B-cell-depleted T cells, or PBMCs.

The sequence was collected from a woman between 45 and 60 years old with active or convalescent COVID-19. The gene calls are TRBV6-5 and TRBJ1-5, with D unclear. Sequenced input: peripheral blood. The CDR3: CASSYSPGSNQPQHF. The CDR3 DNA sequence: TGTGCCAGCAGTTACTCCCCGGGGAGCAATCAGCCCCAGCATTTT.